A selection of T cell receptor beta chains follows, all from one sample in a study of cytomegalovirus exposure and HLA in healthy donors. Profiled with immunoSEQ multiplex PCR; TCRdb holds only in-frame clones, not every one. The sample has fewer than 150,000 clones; about three quarters are singletons. Sequencing was performed on PBMCs. The receptors were gathered from a middle-aged woman in good health and CMV-seropositive. CDR3s include the opening cysteine and the closing phenylalanine or tryptophan. D genes are given only for firm matches.

D gene,V gene,J gene,CDR3 protein
-,TRBV27,TRBJ1-4,CASSSRTTNEKLFF
-,TRBV5-1,TRBJ2-3,CASSPVEGGKSRTQYF
-,TRBV4-1,TRBJ1-2,CASSQSRANYGYTF
-,TRBV6-5,TRBJ1-2,CASSYRTLSGYTF
-,TRBV18,TRBJ2-2,CASSPRGANTGELFF
TRBD2,TRBV6-5,TRBJ2-1,CASSFGTSGIDEQFF
TRBD1,TRBV19,TRBJ2-7,CASSIGTGRYEQYF
-,TRBV6-1,TRBJ1-5,CASSIHQPQHF
TRBD1,TRBV7-3,TRBJ2-3,CASSTRDRSTDTQYF
TRBD1,TRBV6-1,TRBJ2-2,CASRAADRDTGELFF
-,TRBV6-5,TRBJ2-1,CASSYSTQPPGNEQFF
-,TRBV6-4,TRBJ2-3,CASSVNPSSDTQYF
TRBD2,TRBV6-1,TRBJ2-1,CASSESEAGSNEQFF
TRBD2,TRBV4-2,TRBJ2-3,CASSQELAGGSWDTQYF
-,TRBV6-5,TRBJ1-1,CASRRRTVNTEAFF
-,TRBV6-5,TRBJ2-7,CASRPGGTVSYEQYF
-,TRBV7-9,-,CASSLAGGRYEQYF
-,TRBV6-1,TRBJ1-2,CASSPSGRRNGYTF
TRBD2,TRBV7-2,TRBJ2-5,CASRLVAGVGETQYF
TRBD2,TRBV4-3,TRBJ2-7,CASSQESGMPEQYF
-,TRBV4-1,TRBJ2-5,CASSKYQGTGETQYF